This paragraph covers one T cell receptor (beta chain) sequence. Trimming at V came to 7 bases and at J to 8 bases, leaving 13 bases not matched to a gene. CDR3 size: 15 residues. In germline, CDR1 is SGHTA, CDR2 FQGNSA. The data stem from a study of CD8+ T cells in alopecia areata. Peripheral blood and lesional scalp punch biopsies were taken from alopecia areata patients. RNA, once extracted, was reverse transcribed into cDNA for use as the sequencing template. The table came from immunoSEQ multiplex PCR; TCRdb's copy has only in-frame clones and leaves some out. The repertoire includes 100,000 to 150,000 clones, approximately 49% of them detected once, and approximately 18% sits in the top ten.

This sequence originates from a human donor with alopecia areata. Sample: CD8+ T cells sorted from blood, taken at week 0. V is TRBV7-2 and J is TRBJ2-3; TRBD2 aligns across 9 bases. DNA of the CDR3: TGTGCCAGCACCGAACTAGCGGGTGGGGCGGTTACGCAGTATTTT. Residues: CASTELAGGAVTQYF.